The 13 T cell receptor beta chains below all came from one sample that was sequenced in a study of beta chain features in type 1 diabetes. Sequenced material consisted of expressed TCRB transcripts (all of the isolated RNA was reverse transcribed). Sequencing was performed with immunoSEQ multiplex PCR; in TCRdb, only in-frame clones are kept and a portion is missing. The data contain 860,000 or so clones, about 17% of them singletons. Sequencing was carried out using naive CD4+ T cells from blood. The source of these receptors is a woman aged 18-29 years in good health.

This clone has a handful of counts. In DNA form, the CDR3 reads TGTGCCAGCAGCTTCGGGGGTTATGAGACCCAGTACTTC. It codes for CASSFGGYETQYF. The genes are TRBV7-9 and TRBJ2-5, with D tentatively TRBD2 (6 bases). Trimming removed 3 bases from V and 5 bases from J, with 10 bases in between. Germline V gives CDR1 SEHNR, CDR2 FQNEAQ (reference sequence). This CDR3 contains 13 residues.

This clone was observed a few times. This chain joins TRBV4-2 and TRBJ1-3, with a tentative D call TRBD1 (6 bases). The CDR3 loop spans 16 amino acids. Germline CDR1 reads LGHNA; CDR2 reads YNFKEQ. V lost 1 base and J lost 4, with 14 bases in between. The CDR3 DNA reads as TGTGCCAGCAGCCAAGTTACAGGGAGAGTCGGAAACACCATATATTTT. Translation gives CASSQVTGRVGNTIYF.

The V call is TRBV7-8, the J call TRBJ2-7, with 8 nucleotides matching TRBD1. The germline gives CDR1 SGHVS, CDR2 FQNEAQ. After removal of 0 bases from V and 0 bases from J, the junction contained 1 base not matched to a gene. This CDR3 spans 15 amino acids. The CDR3 coding sequence is TGTGCCAGCAGCTTAGCCGGACAGGGCTCCTACGAGCAGTACTTC. This translates into CASSLAGQGSYEQYF.

This sequence joins TRBV9 and TRBJ2-3; possible D gene TRBD2, 6 bases. The CDR3 is made up of 17 amino acids. Germline values: CDR1 SGDLS, CDR2 YYNGEE. Trimming left V 3 bases short and J 5 bases short, with 22 bases between. CDR3 nucleotide sequence: TGTGCCAGCAGCGCCAAGAGGGGAGGCAGGGTAGGAGATACGCAGTATTTT. Amino acids: CASSAKRGGRVGDTQYF.

This clone was detected only a few times. The V gene is TRBV5-4, the J gene TRBJ2-1; perhaps TRBD2 as D (6 bases). V was pared by 0 bases and J by 8 bases, with 15 bases between. Germline V lookup: CDR1 SGHNT, CDR2 YYREEE (reference sequence). CDR3 length equals 15 residues. The CDR3 spells CASSLAALAGHEQFF. DNA for the CDR3: TGTGCCAGCAGCTTGGCCGCACTAGCCGGCCATGAGCAGTTCTTC.

This clone was counted a few times. The rearrangement links TRBV29-1 to TRBJ2-2; the D is unclear. Trimming took 1 base from V and 3 from J, leaving 3 bases between them. The CDR3 length is 12 residues. Per germline, CDR1 SQVTM and CDR2 ANQGSEA. The CDR3 protein is CSVEGYTGELFF. The CDR3 nucleotides are TGCAGCGTTGAAGGGTACACCGGGGAGCTGTTTTTT.

This clone was detected a few times. The CDR3 bases are TGTGCCAGCAGCCTAAGCTCCGGGACAGTAAACACTGAAGCTTTCTTT. Translated, it gives CASSLSSGTVNTEAFF. The chain joins TRBV7-8 to TRBJ1-1; 7 bases are shared with TRBD1. CDR1 is SGHVS and CDR2 is FQNEAQ in the germline V gene. Trimming removed 5 bases from V and 2 bases from J; junction bases left unmatched: 11. The CDR3 runs to 16 residues.

This clone was counted between two and nine times. The V gene is TRBV19, the J gene TRBJ2-3; D is unclear. V lost 6 bases to trimming and J lost 4 bases, with 14 bases between them. CDR1 is LNHDA and CDR2 is SQIVND in the germline V gene (reference sequence). The CDR3 is 14 residues long. DNA of the CDR3: TGTGCCAGTAGCACCGATGGTCTGGCAGATACGCAGTATTTT. Encoded protein: CASSTDGLADTQYF. The complete variable domain, with remaining parts taken from reference TRBV19 and TRBJ2-3, reads DGGITQSPKYLFRKEGQNVTLSCEQNLNHDAMYWYRQDPGQGLRLIYYSQIVNDFQKGDIAEGYSVSREKKESFPLTVTSAQKNPTAFYLCASSTDGLADTQYFGPGTRLTVL.

This clone occurred a few times. V and J are TRBV5-6 and TRBJ2-7; D might be TRBD1 (5 bases). Germline assignment: CDR1 SGHDT and CDR2 YYEEEE. Trimming shortened V by 1 base and J by 4 bases, and 12 bases separated the two germline ends. CDR3 length: 14 amino acids. CDR3 sequence (DNA): TGTGCCAGCAGCTTGCGCAGGGATCCATACGAGCAGTACTTC. Translated, it gives CASSLRRDPYEQYF.

The chain is built from TRBV28 and TRBJ2-3; 7 nucleotides align to TRBD1. J lost 5 bases, V lost 7 bases, and 9 bases had no gene match. Per germline, CDR1 MDHEN and CDR2 SYDVKM. This CDR3 is built from 14 residues. The CDR3 loop reads CASIQQGLGDTQYF. The CDR3 DNA follows: TGTGCCAGCATACAACAGGGGTTGGGAGATACGCAGTATTTT.

The rearrangement joins TRBV28 to TRBJ2-1; 7 nucleotides align to TRBD2. Trimming removed 3 bases from V and 9 bases from J; junction bases left unmatched: 11. Germline CDR1 is MDHEN and CDR2 is SYDVKM. The CDR3 totals 15 residues. CDR3 sequence: CASSFYLAVGFEQFF. CDR3 nucleotides: TGTGCCAGCAGTTTCTATCTAGCGGTCGGCTTTGAGCAGTTCTTC.

This clone was recorded a few times. J is TRBJ1-5 and V is TRBV6-5; D unclear. Germline values: CDR1 MNHEY, CDR2 SVGAGI. V shed 0 bases and J shed 4 bases, with 4 bases lying between them. This CDR3 region has 13 residues. CDR3 nucleotides: TGTGCCAGCAGTTACTCCCAAAATCAGCCCCAGCATTTT. This translates into CASSYSQNQPQHF.

This rearrangement joins TRBV29-1 to TRBJ2-7; 10 bases match TRBD1. V gave up 4 bases and J gave up 2 bases; unmatched junction bases: 14. The CDR3 runs 17 residues. The germline gives CDR1 SQVTM, CDR2 ANQGSEA. The CDR3 nucleotides read TGCAGCGTTGTTCATTTCCGGGGACAGGGGTTAACCTACGAGCAGTACTTC. Translated, it gives CSVVHFRGQGLTYEQYF.